This TCR beta chain was found in a study of tumor and adjacent non-tumor tissue in lung cancer. Germline V gene lookup returns CDR1 MGHRA and CDR2 YSYEKL. The CDR3 totals 12 residues. The ends were cut back, 4 bases at V and 14 bases at J, with 17 bases in the middle. The template was RNA from unsorted bulk tissue. The library came from three nested PCR rounds adapted from ARM-PCR protocols. A single record per CDR3 protein comes from TCRdb applying MiXCR to the multiplex PCR reads. In the table there are roughly 76,000 distinct CDR3 sequences, about two thirds of which are singletons. This TCR was recovered from a woman in her 70s with non-small cell lung cancer. Sequencing was carried out using lung tumor tissue. This chain links TRBV4-1 with TRBJ1-1; D might be TRBD1 (5 bases). CDR3: CASSLIGTRAFF. CDR3 nucleotides: TGCGCCAGCAGCCTCATTGGGACGAGGGCCTTCTTT.